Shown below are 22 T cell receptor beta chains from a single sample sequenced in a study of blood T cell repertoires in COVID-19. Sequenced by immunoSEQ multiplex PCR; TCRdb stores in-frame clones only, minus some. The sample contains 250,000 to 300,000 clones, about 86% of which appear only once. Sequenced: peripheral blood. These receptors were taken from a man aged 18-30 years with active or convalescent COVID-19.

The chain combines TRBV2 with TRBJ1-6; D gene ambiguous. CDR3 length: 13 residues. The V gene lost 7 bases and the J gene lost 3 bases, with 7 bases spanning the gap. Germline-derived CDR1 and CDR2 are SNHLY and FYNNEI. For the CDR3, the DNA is TGTGCCAGCACCGGGGACTATAATTCACCCCTCCACTTT. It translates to CASTGDYNSPLHF.

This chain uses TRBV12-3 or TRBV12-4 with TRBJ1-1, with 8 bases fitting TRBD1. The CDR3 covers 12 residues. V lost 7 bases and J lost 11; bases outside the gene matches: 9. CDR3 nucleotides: TGTGCCAGCAAGGGATTGGACAGGGAGGCTTTCTTT. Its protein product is CASKGLDREAFF.

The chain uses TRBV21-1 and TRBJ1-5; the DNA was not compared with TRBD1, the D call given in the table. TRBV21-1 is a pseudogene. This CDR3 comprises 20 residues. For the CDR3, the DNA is TGTGCCAGCAGCAAAGAGGGGACGGGACATTCGAGACATAGCAATCAGCCCCAGCATTTT. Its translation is CASSKEGTGHSRHSNQPQHF.

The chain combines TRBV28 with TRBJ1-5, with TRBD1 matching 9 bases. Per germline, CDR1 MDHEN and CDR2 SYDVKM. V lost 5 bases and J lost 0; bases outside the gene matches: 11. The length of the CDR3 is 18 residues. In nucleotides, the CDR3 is TGTGCCAGCAGTCCACAGGACAGGGGTGGGTTTAGCAATCAGCCCCAGCATTTT. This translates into CASSPQDRGGFSNQPQHF.

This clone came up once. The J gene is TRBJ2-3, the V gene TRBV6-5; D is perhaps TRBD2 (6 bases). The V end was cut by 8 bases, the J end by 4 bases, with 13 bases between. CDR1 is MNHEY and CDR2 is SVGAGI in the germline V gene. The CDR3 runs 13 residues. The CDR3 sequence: CASLRETPDTQYF. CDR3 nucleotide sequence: TGTGCCAGCTTACGGGAGACCCCAGATACGCAGTATTTT.

CDR3 coding DNA: TGTGCCAGCAGTTACTCGCTCGGGAGTAATGGCTACACCTTC. It encodes CASSYSLGSNGYTF. The chain couples TRBV6-5 to TRBJ1-2; D gene ambiguous. V lost 0 bases to trimming and J lost 6 bases, with 11 bases between them. CDR1 and CDR2 (germline): MNHEY, SVGAGI. The CDR3 contains 14 residues.

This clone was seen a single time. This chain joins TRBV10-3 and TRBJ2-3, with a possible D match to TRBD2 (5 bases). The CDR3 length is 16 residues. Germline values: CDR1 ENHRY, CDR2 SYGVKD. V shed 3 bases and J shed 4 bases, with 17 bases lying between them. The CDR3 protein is CAISEGAGRTSDTQYF. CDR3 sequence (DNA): TGTGCCATCAGTGAAGGTGCGGGTCGGACGTCAGATACGCAGTATTTT.

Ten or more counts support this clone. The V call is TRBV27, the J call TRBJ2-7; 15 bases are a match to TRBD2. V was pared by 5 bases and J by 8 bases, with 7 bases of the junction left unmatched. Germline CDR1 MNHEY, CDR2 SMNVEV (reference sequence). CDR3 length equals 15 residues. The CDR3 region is CASSREGTSGRKQYF. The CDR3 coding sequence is TGTGCCAGCAGTCGAGAAGGGACTAGCGGGAGGAAGCAGTACTTC.

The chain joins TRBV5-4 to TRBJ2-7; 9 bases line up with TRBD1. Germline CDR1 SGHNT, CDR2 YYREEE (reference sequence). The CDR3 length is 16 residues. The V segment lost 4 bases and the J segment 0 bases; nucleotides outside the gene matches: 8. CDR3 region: CASSPGQGFPSYEQYF. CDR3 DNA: TGTGCCAGCAGCCCGGGACAGGGCTTTCCCTCCTACGAGCAGTACTTC.

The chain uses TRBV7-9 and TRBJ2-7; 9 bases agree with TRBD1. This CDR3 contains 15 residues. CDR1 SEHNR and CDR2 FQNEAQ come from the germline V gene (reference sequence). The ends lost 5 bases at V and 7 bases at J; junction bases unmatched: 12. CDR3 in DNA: TGTGCCAGCAGCGATACCGGGACAGGGATCGGTGAGCAGTACTTC. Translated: CASSDTGTGIGEQYF.

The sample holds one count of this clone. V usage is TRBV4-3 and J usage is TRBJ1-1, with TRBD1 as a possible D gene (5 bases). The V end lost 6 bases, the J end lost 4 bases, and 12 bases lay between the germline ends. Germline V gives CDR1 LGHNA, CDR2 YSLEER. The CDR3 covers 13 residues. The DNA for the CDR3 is TGCGCCAGCAGACGAGGGAGGGGCACTGAAGCTTTCTTT. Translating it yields CASRRGRGTEAFF.

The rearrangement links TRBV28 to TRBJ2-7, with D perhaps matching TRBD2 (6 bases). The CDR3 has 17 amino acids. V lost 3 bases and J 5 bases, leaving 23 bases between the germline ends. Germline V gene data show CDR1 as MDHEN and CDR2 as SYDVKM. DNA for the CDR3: TGTGCCAGCAGTTTTCGGGGAGTGGGGATCGGGGGTAACGAGCAGTACTTC. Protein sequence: CASSFRGVGIGGNEQYF.

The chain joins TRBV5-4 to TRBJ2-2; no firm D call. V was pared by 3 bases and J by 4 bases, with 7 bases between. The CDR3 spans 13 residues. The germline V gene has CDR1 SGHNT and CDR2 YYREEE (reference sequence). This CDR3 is CASSSSSTGELFF. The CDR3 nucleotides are TGTGCCAGCAGCTCGTCCTCCACCGGGGAGCTGTTTTTT. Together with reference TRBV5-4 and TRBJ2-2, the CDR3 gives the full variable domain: ETGVTQSPTHLIKTRGQQVTLRCSSQSGHNTVSWYQQALGQGPQFIFQYYREEENGRGNFPPRFSGLQFPNYSSELNVNALELDDSALYLCASSSSSTGELFFGEGSRLTVL.

The CDR3 protein is CATGQGAGELFF. CDR3 sequence (DNA): TGTGCCACAGGACAGGGGGCCGGGGAGCTGTTTTTT. The V call is TRBV19, the J call TRBJ2-2; 10 bases map to TRBD1. Trimming cost V 10 bases and J 6 bases; bases outside gene matches: 2. The CDR3 sequence is 12 residues long. Germline CDR1 reads LNHDA; CDR2 reads SQIVND (reference sequence).

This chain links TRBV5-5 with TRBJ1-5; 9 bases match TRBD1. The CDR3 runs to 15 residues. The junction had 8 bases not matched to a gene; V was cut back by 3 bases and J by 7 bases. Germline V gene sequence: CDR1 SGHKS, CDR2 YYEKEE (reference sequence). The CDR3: CASSWGTGTGQPQHF. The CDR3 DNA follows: TGTGCCAGCAGCTGGGGGACAGGGACGGGACAGCCCCAGCATTTT.

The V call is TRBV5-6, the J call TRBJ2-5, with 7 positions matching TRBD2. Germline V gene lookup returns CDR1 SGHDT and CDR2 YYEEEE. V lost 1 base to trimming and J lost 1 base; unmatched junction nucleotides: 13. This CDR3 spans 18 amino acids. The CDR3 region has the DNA TGTGCCAGCAGCTTGAGGCCGTACGGGAGGACGTTCCAAGAGACCCAGTACTTC. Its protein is CASSLRPYGRTFQETQYF.

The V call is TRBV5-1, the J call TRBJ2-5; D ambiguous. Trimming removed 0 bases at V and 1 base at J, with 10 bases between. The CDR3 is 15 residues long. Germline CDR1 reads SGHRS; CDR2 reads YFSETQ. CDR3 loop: CASSLGGTLQETQYF. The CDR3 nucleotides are TGCGCCAGCAGCTTGGGAGGTACACTCCAAGAGACCCAGTACTTC.

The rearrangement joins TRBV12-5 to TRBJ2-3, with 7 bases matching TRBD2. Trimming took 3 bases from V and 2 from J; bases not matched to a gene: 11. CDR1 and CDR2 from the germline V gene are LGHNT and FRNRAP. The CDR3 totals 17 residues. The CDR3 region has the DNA TGTGCTAGTGGTTTCGCAAGGATCCTAGCGGACACAGATACGCAGTATTTT. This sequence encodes CASGFARILADTDTQYF. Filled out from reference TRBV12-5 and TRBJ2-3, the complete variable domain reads DARVTQTPRHKVTEMGQEVTMRCQPILGHNTVFWYRQTMMQGLELLAYFRNRAPLDDSGMPKDRFSAEMPDATLATLKIQPSEPRDSAVYFCASGFARILADTDTQYFGPGTRLTVL.

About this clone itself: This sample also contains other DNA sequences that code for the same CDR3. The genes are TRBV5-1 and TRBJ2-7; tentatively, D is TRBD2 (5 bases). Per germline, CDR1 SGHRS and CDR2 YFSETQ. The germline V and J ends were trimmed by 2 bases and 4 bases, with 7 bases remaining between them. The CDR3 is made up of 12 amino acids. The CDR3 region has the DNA TGCGCCAGCAGCTTATCGGGGTACGAGCAGTACTTC. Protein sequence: CASSLSGYEQYF.

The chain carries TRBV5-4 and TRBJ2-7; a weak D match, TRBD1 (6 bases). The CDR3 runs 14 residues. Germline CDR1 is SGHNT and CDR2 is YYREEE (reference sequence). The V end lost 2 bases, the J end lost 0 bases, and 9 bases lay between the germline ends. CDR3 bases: TGTGCCAGCAGCTTCTCACAGGGCTCCTACGAGCAGTACTTC. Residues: CASSFSQGSYEQYF.

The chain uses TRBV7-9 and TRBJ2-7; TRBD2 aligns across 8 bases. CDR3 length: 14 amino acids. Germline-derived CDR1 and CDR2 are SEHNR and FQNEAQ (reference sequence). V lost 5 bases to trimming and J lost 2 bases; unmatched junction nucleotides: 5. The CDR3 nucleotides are TGTGCCAGCAGCGGCCAGCGGGAGCCCTACGAGCAGTACTTC. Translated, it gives CASSGQREPYEQYF.

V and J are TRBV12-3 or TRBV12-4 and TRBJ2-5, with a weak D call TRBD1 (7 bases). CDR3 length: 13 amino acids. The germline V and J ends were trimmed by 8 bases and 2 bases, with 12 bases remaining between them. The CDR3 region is CASAGQPQETQYF. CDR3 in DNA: TGTGCCAGCGCGGGACAGCCTCAAGAGACCCAGTACTTC.